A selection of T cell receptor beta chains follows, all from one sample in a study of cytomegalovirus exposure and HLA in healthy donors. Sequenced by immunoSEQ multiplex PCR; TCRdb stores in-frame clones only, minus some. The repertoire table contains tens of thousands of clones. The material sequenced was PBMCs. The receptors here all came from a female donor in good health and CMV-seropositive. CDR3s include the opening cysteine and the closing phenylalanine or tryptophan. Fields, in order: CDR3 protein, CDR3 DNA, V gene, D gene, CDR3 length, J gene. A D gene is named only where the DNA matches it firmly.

CDR3 protein: CASSPRGTSGNNEQFF
CDR3 DNA: TGTGCCAGTAGTCCTCGTGGGACTAGCGGAAACAATGAGCAGTTCTTC
V gene: TRBV19
D gene: TRBD2
CDR3 length: 16
J gene: TRBJ2-1

CDR3 protein: CASSTRRTLEAFF
CDR3 DNA: TGTGCCAGTAGCACCCGACGGACATTGGAAGCTTTCTTT
V gene: TRBV19
D gene: .
CDR3 length: 13
J gene: TRBJ1-1

CDR3 protein: CASSLGGTGISEQYF
CDR3 DNA: TGTGCCAGCAGTTTAGGGGGGACAGGGATCTCCGAGCAGTACTTC
V gene: TRBV28
D gene: TRBD1
CDR3 length: 15
J gene: TRBJ2-7

CDR3 protein: CASSEALATDTQYF
CDR3 DNA: TGTGCCAGCAGCGAGGCACTAGCGACAGATACGCAGTATTTT
V gene: TRBV6-4
D gene: TRBD2
CDR3 length: 14
J gene: TRBJ2-3

CDR3 protein: CASRQIAGVGEQYF
CDR3 DNA: TGTGCCAGTAGGCAAATAGCGGGAGTTGGCGAGCAGTACTTC
V gene: TRBV19
D gene: TRBD2
CDR3 length: 14
J gene: TRBJ2-7

CDR3 protein: CASSQGAADTQYF
CDR3 DNA: TGCGCCAGCAGCCAGGGGGCAGCAGATACGCAGTATTTT
V gene: TRBV4-3
D gene: .
CDR3 length: 13
J gene: TRBJ2-3

CDR3 protein: CASSSGQGMNTEAFF
CDR3 DNA: TGTGCCAGCAGCTCGGGACAGGGCATGAACACTGAAGCTTTCTTT
V gene: TRBV5-6
D gene: TRBD1
CDR3 length: 15
J gene: TRBJ1-1

CDR3 protein: CASSQGPGQGLRAFF
CDR3 DNA: TGCGCCAGCAGCCAAGGTCCTGGACAGGGCCTGAGGGCTTTCTTT
V gene: TRBV4-3
D gene: TRBD1
CDR3 length: 15
J gene: TRBJ1-1

CDR3 protein: CASSLVASGGYNEQFF
CDR3 DNA: TGTGCCAGCAGCTTAGTGGCTAGCGGGGGCTACAATGAGCAGTTCTTC
V gene: TRBV7-2
D gene: TRBD2
CDR3 length: 16
J gene: TRBJ2-1

CDR3 protein: CASRAGITEAFF
CDR3 DNA: TGTGCCAGTAGGGCAGGGATCACTGAAGCTTTCTTT
V gene: TRBV19
D gene: .
CDR3 length: 12
J gene: TRBJ1-1

CDR3 protein: CASSLGTNNEQFF
CDR3 DNA: TGTGCTAGCAGCCTCGGGACAAACAATGAGCAGTTCTTC
V gene: TRBV7-7
D gene: .
CDR3 length: 13
J gene: TRBJ2-1

CDR3 protein: CATRLGGLDNQPQHF
CDR3 DNA: TGTGCCACCCGATTGGGGGGGCTCGACAATCAGCCCCAGCATTTT
V gene: TRBV10-3
D gene: .
CDR3 length: 15
J gene: TRBJ1-5

CDR3 protein: CASSLPGGSYEQYF
CDR3 DNA: TGTGCCAGCAGCTTACCCGGGGGGTCTTACGAGCAGTACTTC
V gene: TRBV13
D gene: TRBD2
CDR3 length: 14
J gene: TRBJ2-7

CDR3 protein: CASSKVGDRVDYGYTF
CDR3 DNA: TGTGCCAGCAGCAAAGTGGGGGACAGGGTGGACTATGGCTACACCTTC
V gene: TRBV21-1
D gene: .
CDR3 length: 16
J gene: TRBJ1-2

CDR3 protein: CASRPGQPYEQYF
CDR3 DNA: TGTGCCAGCAGACCGGGACAACCCTACGAGCAGTACTTC
V gene: TRBV28
D gene: .
CDR3 length: 13
J gene: TRBJ2-7

CDR3 protein: CASSWYREDTQYF
CDR3 DNA: TGTGCCAGCAGCTGGTACAGGGAAGATACGCAGTATTTT
V gene: TRBV11-2
D gene: .
CDR3 length: 13
J gene: TRBJ2-3

CDR3 protein: CASTGGGRDTQYF
CDR3 DNA: TGTGCCAGCACTGGGGGGGGCAGGGATACGCAGTATTTT
V gene: TRBV28
D gene: .
CDR3 length: 13
J gene: TRBJ2-3

CDR3 protein: CASSQNLDSMFGEQYF
CDR3 DNA: TGCGCCAGCAGCCAAAACCTCGATTCCATGTTCGGGGAGCAGTACTTC
V gene: TRBV4-3
D gene: .
CDR3 length: 16
J gene: TRBJ2-7

CDR3 protein: CASSPDWQQPQHF
CDR3 DNA: TGCGCCAGCAGCCCAGACTGGCAGCAGCCCCAGCATTTT
V gene: TRBV4-1
D gene: .
CDR3 length: 13
J gene: TRBJ1-5

CDR3 protein: CASSLGIGQGKYTEAFF
CDR3 DNA: TGTGCCAGCAGCTTGGGAATAGGACAGGGGAAGTACACTGAAGCTTTCTTT
V gene: TRBV5-6
D gene: TRBD1
CDR3 length: 17
J gene: TRBJ1-1

CDR3 protein: CASRSWGPDNEQFF
CDR3 DNA: TGTGCCAGCAGGTCATGGGGGCCGGACAATGAGCAGTTCTTC
V gene: TRBV7-9
D gene: .
CDR3 length: 14
J gene: TRBJ2-1

CDR3 protein: CASRWALNTEAFF
CDR3 DNA: TGTGCCAGCAGGTGGGCCCTGAACACTGAAGCTTTCTTT
V gene: TRBV6-5
D gene: .
CDR3 length: 13
J gene: TRBJ1-1

CDR3 protein: CASSFLLAVETQYF
CDR3 DNA: TGTGCCAGCAGCTTTCTTCTGGCTGTCGAGACCCAGTACTTC
V gene: TRBV7-9
D gene: .
CDR3 length: 14
J gene: TRBJ2-5

CDR3 protein: CSVEGLADQETQYF
CDR3 DNA: TGCAGCGTTGAGGGACTAGCGGACCAAGAGACCCAGTACTTC
V gene: TRBV29-1
D gene: TRBD2
CDR3 length: 14
J gene: TRBJ2-5

CDR3 protein: CASSQVGWGVTSNQPQHF
CDR3 DNA: TGCGCCAGCAGCCAAGTGGGTTGGGGGGTCACAAGCAATCAGCCCCAGCATTTT
V gene: TRBV4-1
D gene: .
CDR3 length: 18
J gene: TRBJ1-5

CDR3 protein: CATSTRTSGSYEQYF
CDR3 DNA: TGTGCCACCAGCACCCGGACTAGCGGGTCCTACGAGCAGTACTTC
V gene: TRBV15
D gene: TRBD2
CDR3 length: 15
J gene: TRBJ2-7

CDR3 protein: CASSIRTGAYEQYF
CDR3 DNA: TGCGCCAGCAGTATACGGACAGGGGCCTACGAGCAGTACTTC
V gene: TRBV23-1
D gene: TRBD1
CDR3 length: 14
J gene: TRBJ2-7

CDR3 protein: CASSLTWGTGGSPLHF
CDR3 DNA: TGTGCCAGCAGCCTCACGTGGGGGACAGGGGGATCACCCCTCCACTTT
V gene: TRBV7-9
D gene: TRBD1
CDR3 length: 16
J gene: TRBJ1-6

CDR3 protein: CASTEGGYGEQYF
CDR3 DNA: TGTGCCAGCACGGAGGGCGGTTATGGGGAGCAGTACTTC
V gene: TRBV28
D gene: .
CDR3 length: 13
J gene: TRBJ2-7

CDR3 protein: CASSRAGKGGYEQYF
CDR3 DNA: TGCGCCAGCAGCCGTGCCGGGAAAGGGGGCTACGAGCAGTACTTC
V gene: TRBV4-1
D gene: .
CDR3 length: 15
J gene: TRBJ2-7

CDR3 protein: CAISVGQKAFF
CDR3 DNA: TGTGCCATAAGTGTAGGACAGAAAGCTTTCTTT
V gene: TRBV10-3
D gene: .
CDR3 length: 11
J gene: TRBJ1-1

CDR3 protein: CSAPRETEAFF
CDR3 DNA: TGCAGTGCTCCAAGGGAGACTGAAGCTTTCTTT
V gene: TRBV20-1
D gene: .
CDR3 length: 11
J gene: TRBJ1-1

CDR3 protein: CASSLGSYQETQYF
CDR3 DNA: TGTGCCAGCAGCTTAGGTAGTTACCAAGAGACCCAGTACTTC
V gene: TRBV11-2
D gene: .
CDR3 length: 14
J gene: TRBJ2-5

CDR3 protein: CASSPGTGGGQTQYF
CDR3 DNA: TGTGCCAGCTCACCAGGGACAGGGGGCGGACAGACCCAGTACTTC
V gene: TRBV18
D gene: TRBD1
CDR3 length: 15
J gene: TRBJ2-5

CDR3 protein: CASSEFRDRDTEAFF
CDR3 DNA: TGCGCCAGCAGTGAGTTCCGGGACAGGGACACTGAAGCTTTCTTT
V gene: TRBV10-1
D gene: TRBD1
CDR3 length: 15
J gene: TRBJ1-1

CDR3 protein: CAISTGQVSYEQYF
CDR3 DNA: TGTGCCATCAGTACTGGACAGGTCTCCTACGAGCAGTACTTC
V gene: TRBV10-3
D gene: TRBD1
CDR3 length: 14
J gene: TRBJ2-7

CDR3 protein: CASTLGSLNTEAFF
CDR3 DNA: TGTGCCAGTACACTCGGGTCGTTGAACACTGAAGCTTTCTTT
V gene: TRBV9
D gene: .
CDR3 length: 14
J gene: TRBJ1-1

CDR3 protein: CASSALWSTDTQYF
CDR3 DNA: TGCGCCAGCAGCGCGCTTTGGAGCACAGATACGCAGTATTTT
V gene: TRBV5-1
D gene: .
CDR3 length: 14
J gene: TRBJ2-3

CDR3 protein: CASSTVADTQYF
CDR3 DNA: TGTGCCAGCAGTACGGTGGCAGATACGCAGTATTTT
V gene: TRBV25-1
D gene: .
CDR3 length: 12
J gene: TRBJ2-3

CDR3 protein: CASRREGVRDKYNEQFF
CDR3 DNA: TGTGCCAGCAGACGAGAGGGGGTTCGGGACAAATACAATGAGCAGTTCTTC
V gene: TRBV5-6
D gene: .
CDR3 length: 17
J gene: TRBJ2-1

CDR3 protein: CASSPGWWAPDEQYF
CDR3 DNA: TGTGCCAGCAGCCCGGGGTGGTGGGCCCCGGACGAGCAGTACTTC
V gene: TRBV14
D gene: .
CDR3 length: 15
J gene: TRBJ2-7

CDR3 protein: CASSYSSRDEQYF
CDR3 DNA: TGTGCCAGCAGTTACTCGTCGCGTGACGAGCAGTACTTC
V gene: TRBV6-6
D gene: .
CDR3 length: 13
J gene: TRBJ2-7

CDR3 protein: CASSLSSYRADSGNTIYF
CDR3 DNA: TGTGCCAGCAGCTTATCCTCCTACAGGGCCGACTCTGGAAACACCATATATTTT
V gene: TRBV11-3
D gene: .
CDR3 length: 18
J gene: TRBJ1-3

CDR3 protein: CASSPQATGELFF
CDR3 DNA: TGTGCCAGCAGCCCTCAGGCCACCGGGGAGCTGTTTTTT
V gene: TRBV14
D gene: .
CDR3 length: 13
J gene: TRBJ2-2

CDR3 protein: CASSYTGTGDSPLHF
CDR3 DNA: TGTGCCAGCAGCTACACCGGGACAGGGGATTCACCCCTCCACTTT
V gene: TRBV7-6
D gene: TRBD1
CDR3 length: 15
J gene: TRBJ1-6

CDR3 protein: CATSRDLTGSQHF
CDR3 DNA: TGTGCCACCAGCAGGGATCTGACAGGGAGCCAGCATTTT
V gene: TRBV15
D gene: TRBD1
CDR3 length: 13
J gene: TRBJ1-5

CDR3 protein: CASSPNRGSNQPQHF
CDR3 DNA: TGTGCCAGCTCCCCAAACAGGGGTAGCAATCAGCCCCAGCATTTT
V gene: TRBV18
D gene: TRBD1
CDR3 length: 15
J gene: TRBJ1-5

CDR3 protein: CASTSGRGGNQPQHF
CDR3 DNA: TGTGCCAGCACCTCGGGCAGGGGAGGCAATCAGCCCCAGCATTTT
V gene: TRBV2
D gene: .
CDR3 length: 15
J gene: TRBJ1-5